This is a list of T cell receptor beta chains from one sample in a study of CD4 T cells in relation to SARS-CoV-2 and coronaviruses. For these receptors, no antigen is known. Sequencing used immunoSEQ multiplex PCR; TCRdb keeps in-frame clones, though not all of them. The table lists some 28,000 clones, 74% of them singletons. The source material was CD4+ T cells from PBMCs, cultured in vitro. Receptors originate from a human donor in good health. CDR3s include the opening cysteine and the closing phenylalanine or tryptophan. Each record gives: clone size, V gene, D gene, J gene, CDR3 protein, CDR3 DNA. The D gene is left open where the match is weak. Some rows mark clone size as missing; the rest say once, few, many or name a class of expanded clone.

once	TRBV4-2	NA	TRBJ2-4	CASSQAQGAKNIQYF	TGTGCCAGCAGCCAAGCACAGGGAGCCAAAAACATTCAGTACTTC
few	TRBV6-2/TRBV6-3	NA	TRBJ1-5	CASSYLRGAQHF	TGTGCCAGCAGTTACCTCCGCGGGGCCCAGCATTTT
NA	TRBV6-5	NA	TRBJ2-1	CASSRGGPNEQFF	TGTGCCAGCAGTCGTGGAGGGCCGAATGAGCAGTTCTTC
NA	TRBV5-1	NA	TRBJ2-3	CASSLEGRGSTDTQYF	TGCGCCAGCAGCTTGGAAGGTAGGGGTAGCACAGATACGCAGTATTTT
NA	TRBV7-2	NA	TRBJ1-2	CASSLTARWEPGGYTF	TGTGCCAGCAGCCTTACGGCTAGGTGGGAGCCGGGGGGCTACACCTTC
NA	TRBV11-3	NA	TRBJ2-3	CASSLVSGGDTQYF	TGTGCCAGCAGCTTAGTTAGCGGTGGGGATACGCAGTATTTT
NA	TRBV4-3	NA	TRBJ1-5	CASSQVRDSNQPQHF	TGCGCCAGCAGCCAGGTCCGGGACAGCAATCAGCCCCAGCATTTT
NA	TRBV2	NA	TRBJ1-2	CASSEGRKFYGYTF	TGTGCCAGCAGTGAGGGCAGGAAATTCTATGGCTACACCTTC
NA	TRBV10-3	NA	TRBJ2-6	CAISESQYFFGSGANVLTF	TGTGCCATCAGTGAGTCGCAGTATTTTTTTGGCTCTGGGGCCAACGTCCTGACTTTC
once	TRBV5-4	NA	TRBJ1-5	CASSSGGVGNQPQHF	TGTGCCAGCAGCTCCGGGGGGGTAGGCAATCAGCCCCAGCATTTT
few	TRBV6-1	NA	TRBJ1-1	CASSEAPSGLRAFF	TGTGCCAGCAGTGAAGCGCCGAGTGGTCTTCGTGCTTTCTTT
NA	TRBV10-2	NA	TRBJ1-2	CASSLFVLLGGYTF	TGCGCCAGCAGTCTTTTTGTTCTTCTGGGTGGCTACACCTTC
NA	TRBV5-1	NA	TRBJ1-1	CASSSTVNSNTEAFF	TGCGCCAGCAGTTCCACCGTGAACTCGAACACTGAAGCTTTCTTT
NA	TRBV5-1	NA	TRBJ2-3	CASSLVPATSTDTQYF	TGCGCCAGCAGCTTGGTGCCAGCAACAAGCACAGATACGCAGTATTTT
NA	TRBV3-1/TRBV3-2	NA	TRBJ2-1	CASSQDPASEQFF	TGTGCCAGCAGCCAAGACCCTGCTAGCGAGCAGTTCTTC
NA	TRBV6-6	NA	TRBJ2-7	CASSYGEVPYEQYF	TGTGCCAGCAGTTACGGGGAGGTCCCCTACGAGCAGTACTTC
once	TRBV5-1	NA	TRBJ1-6	CASSFAGDANSPLHF	TGCGCCAGCAGCTTCGCCGGGGACGCTAATTCACCCCTCCACTTT
NA	TRBV19	NA	TRBJ2-2	CASRTTFRGGWNTGELFF	TGTGCCAGTAGGACGACTTTTAGGGGGGGCTGGAACACCGGGGAGCTGTTTTTT
few	TRBV27	NA	TRBJ1-1	CASSQGRGGTEAFF	TGTGCCAGCAGTCAGGGACGGGGGGGCACTGAAGCTTTCTTT
NA	TRBV14	NA	TRBJ2-4	CASKGSGVENIQYF	TGTGCCAGCAAGGGGTCAGGGGTCGAAAACATTCAGTACTTC
few	TRBV18	NA	TRBJ2-2	CASSPGAANTGELFF	TGTGCCAGCTCACCTGGGGCAGCGAACACCGGGGAGCTGTTTTTT
NA	TRBV19	TRBD1	TRBJ1-1	CASSITGGRAFF	TGTGCCAGTAGTATAACAGGGGGCAGAGCTTTCTTT
NA	TRBV19	TRBD2	TRBJ2-3	CASSIRRGAASDTQYF	TGTGCCAGTAGTATTAGGCGGGGGGCCGCCTCAGATACGCAGTATTTT
NA	TRBV6-5	TRBD1	TRBJ2-7	CASSLGQFYEQYF	TGTGCCAGCAGTCTGGGACAGTTCTACGAGCAGTACTTC
NA	TRBV5-1	NA	TRBJ1-2	CASSLRFHSGGYTF	TGCGCCAGCAGCTTACGTTTCCATTCTGGTGGCTACACCTTC
NA	TRBV6-5	NA	TRBJ1-1	CASSSAGFGNTEAFF	TGTGCCAGCAGCTCGGCAGGGTTCGGAAACACTGAAGCTTTCTTT
NA	TRBV5-1	TRBD1	TRBJ2-7	CASAPMGQGSSYEQYF	TGCGCCAGTGCTCCAATGGGACAGGGAAGCTCCTACGAGCAGTACTTC
NA	TRBV19	NA	TRBJ2-3	CASSRQDRTDTQYF	TGTGCCAGTAGTAGGCAGGATCGCACAGATACGCAGTATTTT
NA	TRBV3-1/TRBV3-2	TRBD1	TRBJ1-3	CASSPGQGSLSGNTIYF	TGTGCCAGCAGCCCGGGACAGGGATCGCTATCTGGAAACACCATATATTTT
NA	TRBV30	TRBD1	TRBJ2-5	CAWRQGFETQYF	TGTGCCTGGAGACAGGGGTTCGAGACCCAGTACTTC
once	TRBV5-6	NA	TRBJ1-3	CASSPGGSGGTIYF	TGTGCCAGCAGCCCGGGCGGATCCGGCGGCACCATATATTTT
NA	TRBV6-2/TRBV6-3	NA	TRBJ1-5	CASSYSPNQPQHF	TGTGCCAGCAGTTACTCCCCAAATCAGCCCCAGCATTTT
NA	TRBV6-4	NA	TRBJ2-1	CASSDGRAPAGQFF	TGTGCCAGCAGTGACGGCCGGGCCCCAGCGGGGCAGTTCTTC
NA	TRBV12-3/TRBV12-4	NA	TRBJ2-5	CASSDLQETQYF	TGTGCCAGTAGCGACCTCCAAGAGACCCAGTACTTC
NA	TRBV7-2	NA	TRBJ2-1	CASSLEWGHEQFF	TGTGCCAGCAGCTTAGAATGGGGTCACGAGCAGTTCTTC
NA	TRBV3-1/TRBV3-2	NA	TRBJ1-1	CASSQDSGAGSAFF	TGTGCCAGCAGCCAAGATTCGGGGGCGGGAAGTGCTTTCTTT
NA	TRBV12-3/TRBV12-4	TRBD1	TRBJ2-7	CASSSGQMDEQYF	TGTGCCAGCAGTTCGGGACAGATGGACGAGCAGTACTTC
NA	TRBV25-1	NA	TRBJ1-1	CASSEYTGGSTEAFF	TGTGCCAGCAGTGAATATACAGGAGGGAGCACTGAAGCTTTCTTT
NA	TRBV7-2	NA	TRBJ2-7	CASSLWGPAGEQYF	TGTGCCAGCAGCTTATGGGGGCCCGCTGGAGAGCAGTACTTC
NA	TRBV14	NA	TRBJ2-7	CAKPHLEQYF	TGTGCCAAACCACACCTCGAGCAGTACTTC
NA	TRBV6-5	TRBD1	TRBJ1-4	CASGVRDRVEKLFF	TGTGCCAGTGGAGTACGGGACAGGGTCGAAAAACTGTTTTTT
NA	TRBV5-5	NA	TRBJ2-5	CASSLGGLAALETQYF	TGTGCCAGCAGCTTGGGGGGGCTAGCGGCCCTGGAGACCCAGTACTTC